These 18 T cell receptor beta chains came from one sample sequenced in a study of CD8+CD57+ T cells in acquired aplastic anemia. Genomic DNA was employed as the template in profiling TCR beta VDJ and CDR3. TCRdb fed the reads into MiXCR, producing one record per CDR3 protein. The table includes about 160,000 distinct CDR3 sequences, roughly 48% detected once. Individuals selected for sequencing had exhibited CD8+CD57+ cell expansion on flow cytometry. The sequencing sample was made of sorted CD4+, CD8+, or CD8+CD57+ T cells (not recorded which) from PBMCs. The receptors were sampled from a human donor with aplastic anemia.

The rearrangement uses TRBV24-1 and TRBJ2-1, with D possibly being TRBD1 (6 bases). The CDR3 loop spans 16 amino acids. Germline-derived CDR1 and CDR2 are KGHDR and SFDVKD. The V gene lost 3 bases and the J gene lost 6 bases, with 17 bases spanning the gap. CDR3 loop: CATSDTRGRYPNEQFF. CDR3 nucleotide sequence: TGTGCCACCAGTGATACCAGGGGACGTTATCCCAATGAGCAGTTCTTC.

This clonotype was observed a handful of times. V is TRBV20-1 and J is TRBJ2-7; no reliable D call. From germline, CDR1 is DFQATT and CDR2 SNEGSKA (reference sequence). This CDR3 is built from 13 residues. The V end was cut by 1 base, the J end by 0 bases, with 7 bases between. This CDR3 reads CSARGFSSYEQYF. The CDR3 DNA follows: TGCAGTGCTAGAGGGTTTAGCTCCTACGAGCAGTACTTC.

The V call is TRBV7-2, the J call TRBJ2-5, with 10 bases aligning to TRBD1. V was pared by 7 bases and J by 5 bases, with 7 bases of the junction left unmatched. The CDR3 sequence is 14 residues long. Germline V gene data show CDR1 as SGHTA and CDR2 as FQGNSA. CDR3 protein: CASTSGTGDETQYF. CDR3 nucleotide sequence: TGTGCCAGCACCTCGGGGACAGGGGACGAGACCCAGTACTTC.

This clonotype was seen repeatedly, ten times or more. The rearrangement joins TRBV7-3 to TRBJ1-1; D might be TRBD1 (6 bases). The CDR3 contains 13 residues. Germline values: CDR1 SGHTA, CDR2 FQGTGA. Trimming left V 5 bases short and J 6 bases short, with 13 bases between. The CDR3 loop reads CASSPGVEAEAFF. The CDR3 DNA reads as TGTGCCAGCAGCCCAGGGGTTGAAGCTGAAGCTTTCTTT.

This clonotype was seen ten or more times. This chain connects TRBV7-8 to TRBJ1-1; TRBD1 matches at 9 bases. The CDR3 sequence is 14 residues long. CDR1 is SGHVS and CDR2 is FQNEAQ in the germline V gene. J was trimmed by 1 base and V by 6 bases; bases with no gene match: 3. The CDR3 region is CASRWDRENTEAFF. The CDR3 coding sequence is TGTGCCAGCAGATGGGACAGGGAGAACACTGAAGCTTTCTTT.

V is TRBV19 and J is TRBJ1-1; 9 bases fit TRBD1. The trim removed 5 bases at V and 6 bases at J, leaving 7 bases unmatched. CDR3 length: 14 residues. Per germline, CDR1 LNHDA and CDR2 SQIVND (reference sequence). CDR3 coding DNA: TGTGCCAGTAGTGGGACAGGGCGTGCATCTGAAGCTTTCTTT. Translation: CASSGTGRASEAFF. Combining the CDR3 with reference TRBV19 and TRBJ1-1 gives the whole variable domain DGGITQSPKYLFRKEGQNVTLSCEQNLNHDAMYWYRQDPGQGLRLIYYSQIVNDFQKGDIAEGYSVSREKKESFPLTVTSAQKNPTAFYLCASSGTGRASEAFFGQGTRLTVV.

This clonotype was counted a few times. The junction does not match germline at one end; this may be a read error. V usage is TRBV24-1 and J usage is TRBJ1-4; weak D call: TRBD1 (6 bases). This CDR3 region has 16 residues. Looked up from germline, CDR1 is KGHDR and CDR2 is SFDVKD. The CDR3: CASSYQGRGEHEKLFF. Written as DNA, the CDR3 is TGTGCCAGCAGTTACCAGGGCAGGGGCGAACATGAAAAACTGTTTTTT.

This clonotype was seen at least ten times. The rearrangement links TRBV7-3 to TRBJ1-6, with D possibly matching TRBD1 (5 bases). In germline, CDR1 is SGHTA, CDR2 FQGTGA. Deletions cut 5 bases from V and 7 bases from J, with 12 bases between. This CDR3 is 14 amino acids long. The CDR3 coding sequence is TGTGCCAGCAGCCACGGGGGGAGCAATTCACCCCTCCACTTT. This gives the protein CASSHGGSNSPLHF.

In this sample, this clonotype turned up once. The V call is TRBV11-1, the J call TRBJ2-1; 9 nucleotides line up with TRBD1. The V and J ends lost 3 bases and 7 bases, in that order; junction bases with no gene match: 7. The CDR3 has 15 amino acids. Germline CDR1 and CDR2: SGHAT and FQDESV (reference sequence). The CDR3 is CASSLPGQGRNEQFF. The CDR3 region has the DNA TGTGCCAGCAGCTTGCCGGGACAGGGTAGAAATGAGCAGTTCTTC.

J is TRBJ2-5 and V is TRBV9; D possibly corresponds to TRBD1 (6 bases). This CDR3 contains 13 residues. CDR1 and CDR2 from the germline V gene are SGDLS and YYNGEE. V lost 5 bases, J lost 1 base, and 9 bases lay in between. The CDR3: CASRGDTQETQYF. DNA of the CDR3: TGTGCCAGCAGGGGGGACACCCAAGAGACCCAGTACTTC.

With regard to this clonotype: Possible read error: a much larger clone is one base away. The V call is TRBV6-2 or TRBV6-3, the J call TRBJ2-1, with 7 bases lining up with TRBD2. The length of the CDR3 is 11 residues. CDR1 MNHEY and CDR2 SVGEGT come from the germline V gene. CDR3 loop: CASEGRDEQLF. CDR3 sequence (DNA): TGTGCCAGCGAGGGGAGGGATGAGCAGCTCTTC.

V gene TRBV20-1 combines with J gene TRBJ1-2; possibly TRBD1 for D (5 bases). The CDR3 has 12 residues. Germline V lookup: CDR1 DFQATT, CDR2 SNEGSKA (reference sequence). Trimming shortened V by 5 bases and J by 4 bases, and 11 bases separated the two germline ends. CDR3 DNA: TGCAGTGCTGTAGGGGTGGGCTATGGCTACACCTTC. It codes for CSAVGVGYGYTF.

The V gene is TRBV29-1, the J gene TRBJ2-3; 9 bases fit TRBD2. Germline values: CDR1 SQVTM, CDR2 ANQGSEA. The CDR3 consists of 15 residues. V lost 4 bases to trimming and J lost 5 bases; unmatched junction nucleotides: 10. In DNA, the CDR3 is TGCAGCGTTGTGGCCAGCGGGGGGTCGGTAGATACGCAGTATTTT. Translating gives CSVVASGGSVDTQYF.

The table lists this clonotype with a few counts. V and J are TRBV30 and TRBJ1-4; 7 nucleotides agree with TRBD1. In germline, CDR1 is GTSNPN, CDR2 SVGIG (reference sequence). The CDR3 is 17 residues long. The junction had 16 bases not matched to a gene; V was cut back by 2 bases and J by 7 bases. DNA for the CDR3: TGTGCCTGGAGTCCCCGACAGGGAAGGGGTGAGGCTGAAAAACTGTTTTTT. This sequence encodes CAWSPRQGRGEAEKLFF.

The gene calls are TRBV12-3 or TRBV12-4 and TRBJ2-1; D is possibly TRBD1 (7 bases). This CDR3 region has 16 residues. V lost 7 bases and J lost 4, with 20 bases in between. CDR3 residues: CASIEGATSRYNEQFF. The CDR3 DNA is TGTGCCAGCATAGAGGGGGCAACTAGCAGATACAATGAGCAGTTCTTC.

CDR3 DNA sequence: TGTGCCAGCGCGGACCTAGATACGCAGTATTTT. Translated, it gives CASADLDTQYF. This chain joins TRBV13 and TRBJ2-3; D gene uncertain. This CDR3 is built from 11 residues. Germline CDR1 and CDR2: PRHDT and FYEKMQ (reference sequence). V gave up 8 bases and J gave up 5 bases, with 8 bases separating them.

The genes are TRBV5-4 and TRBJ2-2; D gene uncertain. The CDR3 extends over 16 amino acids. Deletions cut 3 bases from V and 0 bases from J, with 12 bases between. CDR1 is SGHNT, CDR2 YYREEE, per germline (reference sequence). The CDR3: CASSSQTRANTGELFF. The CDR3 DNA sequence: TGTGCCAGCAGCTCGCAGACACGAGCGAACACCGGGGAGCTGTTTTTT.

This chain joins TRBV11-2 and TRBJ2-2; possibly TRBD1 or TRBD2 for D (6 bases each). Trimming removed 8 bases from V and 0 bases from J, with 13 bases in between. Germline CDR1 SGHAT, CDR2 FQNNGV. This CDR3 is 15 amino acids long. CDR3 in amino acids: CASLGGTPNTGELFF. The CDR3 DNA sequence: TGTGCCAGCCTTGGGGGGACACCGAACACCGGGGAGCTGTTTTTT.